This is a list of T cell receptor beta chains from one sample in a study of graft-versus-host responses after intestinal transplantation. The method was immunoSEQ multiplex PCR; TCRdb's version includes in-frame clones alone and lacks a portion of them. The data contain around 16,000 clones, around 87% of them seen just once; the ten biggest clones take up less than 8%. The sample was bone marrow, taken less than 130 days after intestinal transplantation. The receptor set was obtained from a human patient who received an intestinal transplant, so some T cells may come from the graft donor. The conserved cysteine and the conserved F or W are not part of the CDR3 here.

V gene: TRBV27
CDR3 protein: ASSPGTDNEQF

V gene: TRBV7-8
CDR3 protein: ASSLVFGQGYEQY

V gene: TRBV5-1
CDR3 protein: ASSQGRGPGLATYEQY

V gene: TRBV28
CDR3 protein: ASSSARLAGGSYEQY

V gene: TRBV10-2
CDR3 protein: ASSEEAGGYEQY

V gene: TRBV9
CDR3 protein: ASSISNTQY

V gene: TRBV4-1
CDR3 protein: ASSHATSGGTDTQY

V gene: TRBV28
CDR3 protein: ASSEDRDLLAF

V gene: TRBV18
CDR3 protein: ASSPQGARGYEQY

V gene: TRBV19
CDR3 protein: ASSMGTLYGYT

V gene: TRBV10-3
CDR3 protein: AISSYPETEILYNEQF

V gene: TRBV7-6
CDR3 protein: ASSTGTGRNQPQH

V gene: TRBV6-6
CDR3 protein: ASSSGQGFSPLH

V gene: TRBV6-6
CDR3 protein: ASSAPRMTSGFREF

V gene: TRBV9
CDR3 protein: ASSVETGGNQPQH

V gene: TRBV7-2
CDR3 protein: ASSLDTEVEQY

V gene: TRBV27
CDR3 protein: ASSLDRGFGYT

V gene: TRBV13
CDR3 protein: ASSLYYGQGVDYEQY

V gene: TRBV25-1
CDR3 protein: ASGPLDTQY

V gene: TRBV18
CDR3 protein: ASSPERVVESYSYEQY

V gene: TRBV5-8
CDR3 protein: ASSSSGTGLYEQY

V gene: TRBV7-7
CDR3 protein: ASSHGTSNNEQF

V gene: TRBV29-1
CDR3 protein: SVEGNTQY

V gene: TRBV25-1
CDR3 protein: ASSALSPRQPQH

V gene: TRBV7-8
CDR3 protein: ASSVARLAGRSSQETQY

V gene: TRBV30
CDR3 protein: AWSVGLFRDNQPQH

V gene: TRBV6-4
CDR3 protein: ASSDSRPTVERY